This TCR beta chain was identified during a study of blood T cell repertoires in COVID-19. The assay was immunoSEQ multiplex PCR, and TCRdb's table has in-frame clones only and misses some. In the table there are around 69,000 clones, 85% to 90% of which are singletons. The V gene lost 1 base and the J gene lost 2 bases, with 8 bases spanning the gap. Germline assignment: CDR1 LNHDA and CDR2 SQIVND (reference sequence). The CDR3 extends over 15 amino acids. This sequence originates from a woman between 45 and 60 years old with active COVID-19. The sequenced sample consisted of peripheral blood. This chain uses TRBV19 with TRBJ2-2, with TRBD1 as a possible D gene (5 bases). CDR3 region: CASSIGRTNTGELFF. CDR3 sequence (DNA): TGTGCCAGTAGTATAGGGCGGACAAACACCGGGGAGCTGTTTTTT. Using reference TRBV19 and TRBJ2-2 for the parts outside the CDR3, the full variable domain is DGGITQSPKYLFRKEGQNVTLSCEQNLNHDAMYWYRQDPGQGLRLIYYSQIVNDFQKGDIAEGYSVSREKKESFPLTVTSAQKNPTAFYLCASSIGRTNTGELFFGEGSRLTVL.